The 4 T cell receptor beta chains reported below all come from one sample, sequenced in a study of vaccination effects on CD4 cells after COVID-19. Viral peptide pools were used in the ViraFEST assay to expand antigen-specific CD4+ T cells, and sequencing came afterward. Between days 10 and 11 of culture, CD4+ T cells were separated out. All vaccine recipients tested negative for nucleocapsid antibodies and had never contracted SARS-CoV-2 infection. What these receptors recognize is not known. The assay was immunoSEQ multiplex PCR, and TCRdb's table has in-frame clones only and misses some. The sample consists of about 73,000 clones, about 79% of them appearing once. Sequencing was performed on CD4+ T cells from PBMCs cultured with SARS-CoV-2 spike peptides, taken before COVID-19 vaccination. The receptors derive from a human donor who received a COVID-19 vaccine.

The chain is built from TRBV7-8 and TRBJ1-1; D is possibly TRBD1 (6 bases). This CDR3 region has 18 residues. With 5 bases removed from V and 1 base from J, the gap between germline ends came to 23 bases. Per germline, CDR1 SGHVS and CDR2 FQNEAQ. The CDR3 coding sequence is TGTGCCAGCAGCCCCCGCCTAAACGGGGGCGCAGGGAACACTGAAGCTTTCTTT. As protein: CASSPRLNGGAGNTEAFF.

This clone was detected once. CDR3 sequence reads: CASSPSGGEDADTQYF. The CDR3 nucleotides read TGTGCCAGCAGTCCTAGCGGGGGGGAGGATGCAGATACGCAGTATTTT. The chain carries TRBV28 and TRBJ2-3; TRBD2 agrees at 12 bases. Germline CDR1 MDHEN, CDR2 SYDVKM. This CDR3 has 16 residues. V lost 5 bases and J lost 4; bases outside the gene matches: 7. The full variable domain, completed using reference TRBV28 and TRBJ2-3, is DVKVTQSSRYLVKRTGEKVFLECVQDMDHENMFWYRQDPGLGLRLIYFSYDVKMKEKGDIPEGYSVSREKKERFSLILESASTNQTSMYLCASSPSGGEDADTQYFGPGTRLTVL.

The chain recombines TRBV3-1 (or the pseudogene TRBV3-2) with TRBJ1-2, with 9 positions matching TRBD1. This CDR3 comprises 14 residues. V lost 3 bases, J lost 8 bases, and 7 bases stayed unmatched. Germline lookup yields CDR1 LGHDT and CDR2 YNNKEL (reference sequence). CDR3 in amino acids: CASSHLGQGNGYTF. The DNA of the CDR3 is TGTGCCAGCAGCCACCTTGGACAGGGGAACGGCTACACCTTC.

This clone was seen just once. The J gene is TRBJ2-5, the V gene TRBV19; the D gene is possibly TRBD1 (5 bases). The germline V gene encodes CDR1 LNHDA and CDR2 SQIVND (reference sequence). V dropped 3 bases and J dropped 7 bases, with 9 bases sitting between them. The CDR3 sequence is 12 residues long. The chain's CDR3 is CASSIQGTTQYF. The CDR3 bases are TGTGCCAGTAGTATCCAGGGTACGACCCAGTACTTC.